These T cell receptor beta chains were read from a single sample in a study of T cells in tuberculosis. Clones were sequenced by immunoSEQ multiplex PCR, and TCRdb holds only the in-frame ones, with some missing. In the table there are about 88,000 clones, approximately 90% of which are singletons. Sequencing input: CD1b-GMM tetramer-negative cells sorted from PBMCs. Source of these receptors: an adult woman with latent tuberculosis. CDR3s include the opening cysteine and the closing phenylalanine or tryptophan. A D gene is named only where the DNA matches it firmly. Clone size is not always given. Where it is, it says once, few, many or a class for expanded clones.

clone size | D gene | J gene | V gene | CDR3 DNA | CDR3 protein
- | - | TRBJ2-5 | TRBV7-6 | TGTGCCAGCAGCCCACCACTAGCTCAAGAGACCCAGTACTTC | CASSPPLAQETQYF
once | TRBD1 | TRBJ2-1 | TRBV7-9 | TGTGCCAGCAGCTTAGAGCTGACAGGGGGGAGGGCCAATGAGCAGTTCTTC | CASSLELTGGRANEQFF
- | - | TRBJ2-3 | TRBV7-9 | TGTGCCAGCAGCTTACGGGGCGGGGGCGCAGATACGCAGTATTTT | CASSLRGGGADTQYF
- | TRBD2 | TRBJ2-3 | TRBV2 | TGTGCCAGCAGTGAGGCTAGCGGGGGGCTTACAGATACGCAGTATTTT | CASSEASGGLTDTQYF
once | - | TRBJ2-3 | TRBV7-2 | TGTGCCAGCAGCCCTACTACAGATACGCAGTATTTT | CASSPTTDTQYF
- | TRBD2 | TRBJ2-3 | TRBV5-4 | TGTGCCAGCAGCTTGGCTTTCAAAGCGGGATCTAGCACAGATACGCAGTATTTT | CASSLAFKAGSSTDTQYF
- | - | TRBJ1-4 | TRBV29-1 | TGCAGCGTCCGGCCGGGATTGGGTAATGAAAAACTGTTTTTT | CSVRPGLGNEKLFF
few | - | TRBJ1-2 | TRBV27 | TGTGCCAGCAGTTCTTATACGGGACATCAAAGGAATGGCTACACCTTC | CASSSYTGHQRNGYTF
- | - | TRBJ1-1 | TRBV19 | TGTGCCAGTAGTATACGGGGAGCTTTAAACACTGAAGCTTTCTTT | CASSIRGALNTEAFF
- | - | TRBJ1-1 | TRBV10-2 | TGCGCCAGCGCCCCTCCCGCGGGGGGGAGGAACACTGAAGCTTTCTTT | CASAPPAGGRNTEAFF
- | - | TRBJ1-2 | TRBV20-1 | TGCAGTGCACTTAGTGATGGCTACACCTTC | CSALSDGYTF
- | - | TRBJ1-1 | TRBV7-9 | TGTGCCAGCAGCTTAGTCGAGGCGGGAAACACTGAAGCTTTCTTT | CASSLVEAGNTEAFF
- | - | TRBJ1-1 | TRBV5-1 | TGCGCCAGCTACAGCGGGGGAATGAACACTGAAGCTTTCTTT | CASYSGGMNTEAFF
- | - | TRBJ2-3 | TRBV29-1 | TGCAGCGCCCGGGGATCTAGCACAGATACGCAGTATTTT | CSARGSSTDTQYF
large | - | TRBJ2-2 | TRBV7-9 | TGTGCCAGCACCACAAATCCAAACACCGGGGAGCTGTTTTTT | CASTTNPNTGELFF
- | TRBD2 | TRBJ2-1 | TRBV2 | TGTGCCAGCAGTGTAGGGCTAGCGGACTACAATGAGCAGTTCTTC | CASSVGLADYNEQFF
- | - | TRBJ2-1 | TRBV7-2 | TGTGCCAGCAGCTTAGTGTCGGATGAGCAGTTCTTC | CASSLVSDEQFF
- | - | TRBJ1-5 | TRBV29-1 | TGCAGCGTTGTTGTGGGGGCCCTAGGTCAGCCCCAGCATTTT | CSVVVGALGQPQHF
- | TRBD1 | TRBJ1-2 | TRBV7-8 | TGTGCAGCGGGGGGACAGCTCTATGGCTACACCTTC | CAAGGQLYGYTF
- | - | TRBJ1-1 | TRBV7-9 | TGTGCCAGCAGCGCCTCACTCTCAGGGTTTACTGAAGCTTTCTTT | CASSASLSGFTEAFF
- | - | TRBJ2-3 | TRBV5-4 | TGTGCCAGCAGCGGCCCTGGAGAAGATACGCAGTATTTT | CASSGPGEDTQYF
- | TRBD1 | TRBJ2-5 | TRBV5-1 | TGCGCCAGCAGCTGGGGACAGGGGCGGGGACAAGAGACCCAGTACTTC | CASSWGQGRGQETQYF
- | - | TRBJ2-1 | TRBV30 | TGTGCCTGGAGTACCCGGGAGGAGCAGTTCTTC | CAWSTREEQFF
- | TRBD1 | TRBJ2-3 | TRBV7-9 | TGTGCCAGCAGCTCGCGACAGGGGGGCACAGATACGCAGTATTTT | CASSSRQGGTDTQYF
- | - | TRBJ2-1 | TRBV5-6 | TGTGCCAGCAGCTCGGACATGGGCAATGAGCAGTTCTTC | CASSSDMGNEQFF
- | - | TRBJ1-2 | TRBV25-1 | TGTGCCAGCAGTGGAAGGGTGGGGGGGAGCGAGTATGGCTACACCTTC | CASSGRVGGSEYGYTF
- | - | TRBJ2-3 | TRBV5-6 | TGTGCCAGCAGCTTGGGCCCGACTAGCACAGATACGCAGTATTTT | CASSLGPTSTDTQYF
- | TRBD1 | TRBJ1-6 | TRBV29-1 | TGCAGCGTTGGGGACAGGGTTACTTCACCCCTCCACTTT | CSVGDRVTSPLHF
- | TRBD1 | TRBJ1-1 | TRBV5-4 | TGTGCCAGCAGCGGCGAGACAGGGGTGGGCACTGAAGCTTTCTTT | CASSGETGVGTEAFF
- | TRBD1 | TRBJ2-3 | TRBV6-5 | TGTGCCAGCAGTCTACAGGGGGCAGTGTCTGATACGCAGTATTTT | CASSLQGAVSDTQYF
- | - | TRBJ2-2 | TRBV5-1 | TGCGCCAGCAGCTTCAAGCCGGGCACCGGGGAGCTGTTTTTT | CASSFKPGTGELFF
- | TRBD1 | TRBJ2-2 | TRBV7-2 | TGTGCCAGCAGCCCCGACAGGGGGGCCGGGGAGCTGTTTTTT | CASSPDRGAGELFF
once | TRBD1 | TRBJ1-5 | TRBV19 | TGTGCCGGAGGGACAGGGATAACCAATCAGCCCCAGCATTTT | CAGGTGITNQPQHF
- | TRBD2 | TRBJ2-2 | TRBV7-2 | TGTGCCAGCAGCTCAAGACTAGCGGGGATGCTAGCGAACACCGGGGAGCTGTTTTTT | CASSSRLAGMLANTGELFF